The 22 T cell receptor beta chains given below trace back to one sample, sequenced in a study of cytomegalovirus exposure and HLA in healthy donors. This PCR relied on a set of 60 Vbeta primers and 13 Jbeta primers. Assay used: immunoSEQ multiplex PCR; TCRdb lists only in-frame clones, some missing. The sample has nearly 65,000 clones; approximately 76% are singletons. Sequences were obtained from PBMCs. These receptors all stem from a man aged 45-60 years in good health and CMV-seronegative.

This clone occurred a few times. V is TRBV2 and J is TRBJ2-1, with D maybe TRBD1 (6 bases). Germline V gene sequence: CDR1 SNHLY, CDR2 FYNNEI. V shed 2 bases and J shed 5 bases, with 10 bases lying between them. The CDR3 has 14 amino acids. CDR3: CASSEWGRNNEQFF. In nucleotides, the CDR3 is TGTGCCAGCAGTGAATGGGGGCGAAACAATGAGCAGTTCTTC.

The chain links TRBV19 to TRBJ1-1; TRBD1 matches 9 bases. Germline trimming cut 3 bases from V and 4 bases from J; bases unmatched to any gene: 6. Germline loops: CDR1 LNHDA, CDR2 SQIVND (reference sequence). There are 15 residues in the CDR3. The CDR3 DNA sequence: TGTGCCAGTAGTATTTGGGACAGGGTGGTCACTGAAGCTTTCTTT. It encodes CASSIWDRVVTEAFF.

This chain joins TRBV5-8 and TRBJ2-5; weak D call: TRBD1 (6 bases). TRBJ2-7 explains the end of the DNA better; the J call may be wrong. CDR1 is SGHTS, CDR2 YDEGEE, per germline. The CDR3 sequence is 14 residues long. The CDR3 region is CASSFTGWNYEQYF. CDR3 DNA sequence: TGTGCCAGCAGCTTCACAGGGTGGAACTACGAGCAGTACTTC.

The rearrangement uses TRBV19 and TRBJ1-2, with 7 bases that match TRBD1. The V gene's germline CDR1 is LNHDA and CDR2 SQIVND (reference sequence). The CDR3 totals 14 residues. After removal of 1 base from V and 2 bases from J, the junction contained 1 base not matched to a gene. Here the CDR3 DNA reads TGTGCCAGTAGTATAGGGGACAGAAACTATGGCTACACCTTC. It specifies CASSIGDRNYGYTF.

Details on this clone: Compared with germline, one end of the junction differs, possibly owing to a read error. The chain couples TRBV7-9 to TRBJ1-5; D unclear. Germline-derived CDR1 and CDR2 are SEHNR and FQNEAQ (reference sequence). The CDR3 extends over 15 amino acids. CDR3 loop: CASSLNTEGYQPQHF. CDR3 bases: TGTGCCAGTAGCTTAAACACAGAAGGATATCAGCCCCAGCATTTT.

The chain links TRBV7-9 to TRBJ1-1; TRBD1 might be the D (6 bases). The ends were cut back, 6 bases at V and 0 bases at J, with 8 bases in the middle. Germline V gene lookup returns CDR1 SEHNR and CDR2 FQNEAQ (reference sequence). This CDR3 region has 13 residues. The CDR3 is CASRDSLNTEAFF. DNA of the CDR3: TGTGCCAGCAGGGACAGCTTGAACACTGAAGCTTTCTTT.

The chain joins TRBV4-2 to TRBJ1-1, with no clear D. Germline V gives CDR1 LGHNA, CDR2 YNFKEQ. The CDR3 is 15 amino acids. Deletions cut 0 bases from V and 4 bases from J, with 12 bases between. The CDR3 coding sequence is TGTGCCAGCAGCCAAGAGGCCGGAGGAAGCACTGAAGCTTTCTTT. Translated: CASSQEAGGSTEAFF.

DNA for the CDR3: TGTGCCAGCAGAACTCGACAGGGGGCGTCTGAAGCTTTCTTT. Its translation: CASRTRQGASEAFF. V is TRBV7-2 and J is TRBJ1-1; 10 bases match TRBD1. With V trimmed by 6 bases and J by 6 bases, 7 bases remained unmatched. The germline gives CDR1 SGHTA, CDR2 FQGNSA. The CDR3 is 14 residues long.

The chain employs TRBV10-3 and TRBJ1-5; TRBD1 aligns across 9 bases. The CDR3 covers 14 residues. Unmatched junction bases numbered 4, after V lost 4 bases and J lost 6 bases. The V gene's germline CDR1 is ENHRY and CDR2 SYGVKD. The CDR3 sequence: CAISGGTGTQPQHF. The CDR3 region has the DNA TGTGCCATCAGTGGGGGGACAGGGACTCAGCCCCAGCATTTT.

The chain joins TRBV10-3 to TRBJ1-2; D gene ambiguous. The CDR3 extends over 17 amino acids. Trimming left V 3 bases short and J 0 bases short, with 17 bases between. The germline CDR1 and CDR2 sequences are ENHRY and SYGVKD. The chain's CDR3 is CAISDEAVLGSNYGYTF. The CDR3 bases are TGTGCCATCAGTGACGAGGCGGTGCTAGGCTCTAACTATGGCTACACCTTC.

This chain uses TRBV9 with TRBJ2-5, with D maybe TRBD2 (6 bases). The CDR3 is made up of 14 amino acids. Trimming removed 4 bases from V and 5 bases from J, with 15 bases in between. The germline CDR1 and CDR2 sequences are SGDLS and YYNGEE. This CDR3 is CASSSQGGSETQYF. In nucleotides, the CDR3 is TGTGCCAGCAGCAGCCAAGGAGGGTCGGAGACCCAGTACTTC.

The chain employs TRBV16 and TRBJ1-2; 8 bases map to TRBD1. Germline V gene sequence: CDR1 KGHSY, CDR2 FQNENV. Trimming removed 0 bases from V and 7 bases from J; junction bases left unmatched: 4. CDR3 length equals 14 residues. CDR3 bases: TGTGCCAGCAGCCAATCGCAGGGGGCGAGTGGCTACACCTTC. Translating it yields CASSQSQGASGYTF.

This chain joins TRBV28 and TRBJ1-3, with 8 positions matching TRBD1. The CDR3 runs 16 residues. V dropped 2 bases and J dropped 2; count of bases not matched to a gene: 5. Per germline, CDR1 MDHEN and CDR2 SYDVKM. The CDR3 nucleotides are TGTGCCAGCAGTTTACAGGGGGCCGGGGCTGGAAACACCATATATTTT. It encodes CASSLQGAGAGNTIYF.

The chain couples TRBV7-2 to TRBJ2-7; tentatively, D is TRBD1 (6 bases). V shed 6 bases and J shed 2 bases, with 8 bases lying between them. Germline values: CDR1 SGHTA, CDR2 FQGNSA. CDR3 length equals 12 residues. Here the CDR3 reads CASSRQAYEQYF. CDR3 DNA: TGTGCCAGCAGTCGACAGGCCTACGAGCAGTACTTC.

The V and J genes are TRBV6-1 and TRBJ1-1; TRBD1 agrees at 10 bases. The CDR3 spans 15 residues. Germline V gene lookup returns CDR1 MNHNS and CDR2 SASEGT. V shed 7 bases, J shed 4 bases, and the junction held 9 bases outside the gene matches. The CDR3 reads CASTGRQGAGTEAFF. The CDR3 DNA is TGTGCCAGCACCGGGAGACAGGGGGCGGGCACTGAAGCTTTCTTT.

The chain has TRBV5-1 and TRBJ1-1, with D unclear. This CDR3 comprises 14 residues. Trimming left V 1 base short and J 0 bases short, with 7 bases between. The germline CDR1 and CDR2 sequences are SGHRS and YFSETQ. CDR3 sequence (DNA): TGCGCCAGCAGCTTGTGGGCCATGAACACTGAAGCTTTCTTT. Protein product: CASSLWAMNTEAFF.

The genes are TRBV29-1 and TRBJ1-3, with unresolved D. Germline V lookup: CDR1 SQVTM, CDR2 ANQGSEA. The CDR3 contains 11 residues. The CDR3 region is CTVGNGNTIYF. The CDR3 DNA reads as TGCACCGTCGGTAACGGAAACACCATATATTTT.

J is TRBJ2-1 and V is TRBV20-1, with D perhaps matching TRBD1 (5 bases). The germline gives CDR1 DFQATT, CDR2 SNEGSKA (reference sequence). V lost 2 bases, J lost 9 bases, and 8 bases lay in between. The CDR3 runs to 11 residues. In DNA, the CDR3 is TGCAGTGCTAGAAGGGGTACTGAGCAGTTCTTC. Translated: CSARRGTEQFF.

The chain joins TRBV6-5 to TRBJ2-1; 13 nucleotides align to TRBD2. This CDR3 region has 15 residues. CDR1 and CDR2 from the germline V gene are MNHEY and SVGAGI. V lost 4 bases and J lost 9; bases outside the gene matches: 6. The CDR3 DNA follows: TGTGCCAGCAGTTCACTAGCGGGGGGGTCAGGTGAGCAGTTCTTC. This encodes CASSSLAGGSGEQFF.

The CDR3 sequence is CASSQEGGVRKLFF. The CDR3 nucleotides read TGCGCCAGCAGCCAAGAAGGGGGGGTGAGAAAACTGTTTTTT. V is TRBV4-1 and J is TRBJ1-4; D may be TRBD1 (6 bases). Germline V gene data show CDR1 as MGHRA and CDR2 as YSYEKL. The CDR3 runs to 14 residues. V dropped 0 bases and J dropped 10 bases, with 12 bases sitting between them.

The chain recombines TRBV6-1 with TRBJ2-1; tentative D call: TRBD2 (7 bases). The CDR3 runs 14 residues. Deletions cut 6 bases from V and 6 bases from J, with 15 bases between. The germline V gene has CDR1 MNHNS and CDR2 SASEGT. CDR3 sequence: CASSVRRGANEQFF. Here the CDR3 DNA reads TGTGCCAGCAGCGTACGACGGGGGGCCAATGAGCAGTTCTTC.

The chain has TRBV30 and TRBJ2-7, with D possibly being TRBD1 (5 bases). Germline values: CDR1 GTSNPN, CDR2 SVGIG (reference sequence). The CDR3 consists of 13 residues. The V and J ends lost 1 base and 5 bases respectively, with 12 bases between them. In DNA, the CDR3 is TGTGCCTGGAGTGCTGTGGGGCTCGACGAGCAGTACTTC. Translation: CAWSAVGLDEQYF.